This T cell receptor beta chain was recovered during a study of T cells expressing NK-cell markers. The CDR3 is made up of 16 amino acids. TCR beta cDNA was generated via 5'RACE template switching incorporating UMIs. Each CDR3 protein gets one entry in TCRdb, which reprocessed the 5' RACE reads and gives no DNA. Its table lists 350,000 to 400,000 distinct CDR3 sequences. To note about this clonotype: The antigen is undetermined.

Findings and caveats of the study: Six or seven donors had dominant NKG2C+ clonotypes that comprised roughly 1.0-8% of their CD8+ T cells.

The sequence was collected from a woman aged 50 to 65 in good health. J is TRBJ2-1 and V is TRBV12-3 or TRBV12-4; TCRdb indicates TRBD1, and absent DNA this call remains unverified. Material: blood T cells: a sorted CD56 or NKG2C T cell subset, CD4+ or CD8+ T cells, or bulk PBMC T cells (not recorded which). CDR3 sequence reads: CASSYWTGMSYNEQFF.